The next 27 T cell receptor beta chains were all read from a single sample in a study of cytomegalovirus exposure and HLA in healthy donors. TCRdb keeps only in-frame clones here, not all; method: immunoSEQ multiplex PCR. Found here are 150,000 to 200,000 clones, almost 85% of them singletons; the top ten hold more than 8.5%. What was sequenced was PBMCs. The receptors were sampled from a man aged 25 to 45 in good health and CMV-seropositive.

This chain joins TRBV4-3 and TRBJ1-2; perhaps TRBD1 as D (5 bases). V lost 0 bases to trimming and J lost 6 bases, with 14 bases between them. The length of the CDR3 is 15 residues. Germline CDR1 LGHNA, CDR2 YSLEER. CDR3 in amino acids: CASSQDQVTADGYTF. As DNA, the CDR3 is TGCGCCAGCAGCCAAGATCAGGTGACAGCCGATGGCTACACCTTC.

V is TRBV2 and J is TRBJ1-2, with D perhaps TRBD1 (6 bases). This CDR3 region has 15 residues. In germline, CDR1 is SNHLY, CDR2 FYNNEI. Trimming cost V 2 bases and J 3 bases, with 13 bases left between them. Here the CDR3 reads CASSESGGSHYGYTF. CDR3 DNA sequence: TGTGCCAGCAGTGAATCGGGGGGCTCCCACTATGGCTACACCTTC.

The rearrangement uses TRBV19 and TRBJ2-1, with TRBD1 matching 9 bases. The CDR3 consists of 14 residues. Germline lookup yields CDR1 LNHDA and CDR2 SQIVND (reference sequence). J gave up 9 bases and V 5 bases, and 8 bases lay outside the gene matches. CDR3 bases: TGTGCCAGTAGTGAAGGACAGGGGATTCCTGAGCAGTTCTTC. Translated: CASSEGQGIPEQFF.

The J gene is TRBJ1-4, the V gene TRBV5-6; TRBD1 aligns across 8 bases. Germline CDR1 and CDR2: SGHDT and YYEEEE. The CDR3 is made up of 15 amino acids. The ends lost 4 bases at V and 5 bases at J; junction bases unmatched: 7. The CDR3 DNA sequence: TGTGCCAGCAGCCGGGAACAGGGGGGGAATGAAAAACTGTTTTTT. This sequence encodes CASSREQGGNEKLFF.

This CDR3 reads CASSSPGLAGNEQFF. CDR3 nucleotides: TGTGCCAGCAGTTCCCCGGGACTAGCGGGAAATGAGCAGTTCTTC. The rearrangement links TRBV7-9 to TRBJ2-1; 13 bases line up with TRBD2. Germline CDR1 SEHNR, CDR2 FQNEAQ (reference sequence). This CDR3 has 15 amino acids. V trimming: 6 bases; J trimming: 7 bases; junction bases outside the gene matches: 6.

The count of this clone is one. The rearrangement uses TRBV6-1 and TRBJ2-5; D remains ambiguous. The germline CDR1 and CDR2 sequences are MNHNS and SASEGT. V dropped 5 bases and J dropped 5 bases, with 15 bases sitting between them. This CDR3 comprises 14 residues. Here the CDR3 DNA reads TGTGCCAGCAGTATCATGGTCCGTGGCGAGACCCAGTACTTC. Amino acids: CASSIMVRGETQYF.

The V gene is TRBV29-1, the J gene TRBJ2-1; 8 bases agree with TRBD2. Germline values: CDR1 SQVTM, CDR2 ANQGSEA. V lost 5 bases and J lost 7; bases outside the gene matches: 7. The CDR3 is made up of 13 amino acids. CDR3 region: CSVTSGDRNEQFF. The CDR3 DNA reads TGCAGCGTTACTAGCGGTGATAGGAATGAGCAGTTCTTC.

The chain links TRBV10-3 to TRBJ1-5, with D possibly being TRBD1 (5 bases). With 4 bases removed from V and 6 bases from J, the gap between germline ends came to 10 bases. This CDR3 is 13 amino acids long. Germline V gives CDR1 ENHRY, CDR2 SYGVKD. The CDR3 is CAISAGYGQPQHF. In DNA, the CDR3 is TGTGCCATCAGTGCAGGGTATGGTCAGCCCCAGCATTTT.

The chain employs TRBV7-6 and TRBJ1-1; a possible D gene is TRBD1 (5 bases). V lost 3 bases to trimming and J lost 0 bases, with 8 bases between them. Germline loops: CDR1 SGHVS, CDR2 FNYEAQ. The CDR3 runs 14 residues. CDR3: CASSFGGVNTEAFF. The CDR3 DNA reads TGTGCCAGCAGCTTCGGGGGGGTGAACACTGAAGCTTTCTTT. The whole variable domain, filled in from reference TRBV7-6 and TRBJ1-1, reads GAGVSQSPRYKVTKRGQDVALRCDPISGHVSLYWYRQALGQGPEFLTYFNYEAQQDKSGLPNDRFSAERPEGSISTLTIQRTEQRDSAMYRCASSFGGVNTEAFFGQGTRLTVV.

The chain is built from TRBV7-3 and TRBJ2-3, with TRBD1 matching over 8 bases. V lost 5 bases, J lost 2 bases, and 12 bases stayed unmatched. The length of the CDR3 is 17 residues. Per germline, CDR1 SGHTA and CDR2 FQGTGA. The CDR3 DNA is TGTGCCAGCAGCCCTCGGGGACCAGGGGGCCTCACAGATACGCAGTATTTT. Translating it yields CASSPRGPGGLTDTQYF.

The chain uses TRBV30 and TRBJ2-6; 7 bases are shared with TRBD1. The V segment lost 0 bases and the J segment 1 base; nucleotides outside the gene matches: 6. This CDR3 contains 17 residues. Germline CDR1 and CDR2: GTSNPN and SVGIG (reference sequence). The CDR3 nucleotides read TGTGCCTGGAGTGTCGACAGGGTGAGATCTGGGGCCAACGTCCTGACTTTC. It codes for CAWSVDRVRSGANVLTF.

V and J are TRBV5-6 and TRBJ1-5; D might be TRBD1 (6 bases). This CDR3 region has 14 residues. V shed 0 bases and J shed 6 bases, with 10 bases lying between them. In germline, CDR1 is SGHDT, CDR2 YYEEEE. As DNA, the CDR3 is TGTGCCAGCAGCTTGGCAACAGGGCGTCAGCCCCAGCATTTT. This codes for CASSLATGRQPQHF.

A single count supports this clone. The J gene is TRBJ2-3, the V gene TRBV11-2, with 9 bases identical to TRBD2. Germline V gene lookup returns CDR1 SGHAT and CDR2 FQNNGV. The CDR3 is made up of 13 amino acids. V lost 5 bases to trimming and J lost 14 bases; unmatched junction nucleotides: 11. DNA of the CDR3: TGTGCCAGCAGCAACGGCCTAGCGGGAAATTGGTATTTT. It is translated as CASSNGLAGNWYF. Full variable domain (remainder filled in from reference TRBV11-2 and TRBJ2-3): EAGVAQSPRYKIIEKRQSVAFWCNPISGHATLYWYQQILGQGPKLLIQFQNNGVVDDSQLPKDRFSAERLKGVDSTLKIQPAKLEDSAVYLCASSNGLAGNWYFGPGTRLTVL.

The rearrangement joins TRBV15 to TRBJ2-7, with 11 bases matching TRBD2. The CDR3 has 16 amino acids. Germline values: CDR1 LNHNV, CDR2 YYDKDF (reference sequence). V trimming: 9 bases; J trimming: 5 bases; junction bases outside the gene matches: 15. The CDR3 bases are TGTGCCACTTCAGGACTAGCGGGTCAGGCCTGGCACGAGCAGTACTTC. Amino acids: CATSGLAGQAWHEQYF.

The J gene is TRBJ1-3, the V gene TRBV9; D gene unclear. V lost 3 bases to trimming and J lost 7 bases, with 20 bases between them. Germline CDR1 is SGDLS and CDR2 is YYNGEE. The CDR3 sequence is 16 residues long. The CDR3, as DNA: TGTGCCAGCAGCGCGTACCCGGACCGAGGCGGGAACACCATATATTTT. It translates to CASSAYPDRGGNTIYF.

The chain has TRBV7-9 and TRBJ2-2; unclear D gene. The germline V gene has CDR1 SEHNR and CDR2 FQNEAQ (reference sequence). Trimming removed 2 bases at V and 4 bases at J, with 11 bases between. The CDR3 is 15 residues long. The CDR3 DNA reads TGTGCCAGCAGCTTAAGAGCCACGCTCACCGGGGAGCTGTTTTTT. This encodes CASSLRATLTGELFF.

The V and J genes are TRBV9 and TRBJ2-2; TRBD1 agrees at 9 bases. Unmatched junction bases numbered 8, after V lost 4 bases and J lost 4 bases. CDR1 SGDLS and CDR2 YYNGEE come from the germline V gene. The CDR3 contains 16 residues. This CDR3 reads CASSTTGGAGTGELFF. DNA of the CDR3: TGTGCCAGCAGCACCACAGGGGGCGCGGGCACCGGGGAGCTGTTTTTT.

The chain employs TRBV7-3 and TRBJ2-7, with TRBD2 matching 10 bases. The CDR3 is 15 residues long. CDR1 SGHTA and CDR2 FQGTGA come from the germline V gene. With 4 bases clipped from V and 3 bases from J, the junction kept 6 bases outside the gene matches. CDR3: CASSSASGGNYEQYF. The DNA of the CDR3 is TGTGCCAGCAGCTCCGCTAGCGGGGGAAACTACGAGCAGTACTTC.

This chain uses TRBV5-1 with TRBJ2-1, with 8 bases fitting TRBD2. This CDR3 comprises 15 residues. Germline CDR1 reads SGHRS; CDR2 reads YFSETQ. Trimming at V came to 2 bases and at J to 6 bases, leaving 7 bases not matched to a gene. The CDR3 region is CASSFSSGNPNEQFF. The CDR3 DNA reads TGCGCCAGCAGCTTTAGTAGCGGGAACCCCAATGAGCAGTTCTTC.

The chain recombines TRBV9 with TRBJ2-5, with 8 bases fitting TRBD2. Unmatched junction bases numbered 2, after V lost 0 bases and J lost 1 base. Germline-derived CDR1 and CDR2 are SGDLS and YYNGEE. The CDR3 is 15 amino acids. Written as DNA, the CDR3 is TGTGCCAGCAGCGTAGCTCGGGGGGGCCAAGAGACCCAGTACTTC. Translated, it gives CASSVARGGQETQYF.

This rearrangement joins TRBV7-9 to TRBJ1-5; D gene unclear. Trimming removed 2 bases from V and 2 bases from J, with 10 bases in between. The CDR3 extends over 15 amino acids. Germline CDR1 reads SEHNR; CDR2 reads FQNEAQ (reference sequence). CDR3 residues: CASSLKGTGNQPQHF. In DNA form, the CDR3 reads TGTGCCAGCAGCTTAAAAGGTACAGGCAATCAGCCCCAGCATTTT.

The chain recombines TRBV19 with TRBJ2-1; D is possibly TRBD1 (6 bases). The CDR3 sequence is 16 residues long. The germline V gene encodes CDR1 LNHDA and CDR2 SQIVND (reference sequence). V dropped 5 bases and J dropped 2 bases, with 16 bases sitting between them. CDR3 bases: TGTGCCAGTAGTGAAGACCGGGACAACGCCTACAATGAGCAGTTCTTC. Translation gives CASSEDRDNAYNEQFF.

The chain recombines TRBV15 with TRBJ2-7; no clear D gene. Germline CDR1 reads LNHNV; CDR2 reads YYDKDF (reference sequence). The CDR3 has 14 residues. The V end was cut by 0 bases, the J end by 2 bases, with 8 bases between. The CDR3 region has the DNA TGTGCCACCAGCAGAGATGACTCCACCTACGAGCAGTACTTC. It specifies CATSRDDSTYEQYF.

CDR3 DNA: TGTGCCAGCAGTTTAGGGGACAGGGGGCTCTCCTACGAGCAGTACTTC. It specifies CASSLGDRGLSYEQYF. The genes are TRBV2 and TRBJ2-7; the match to TRBD1 covers 12 bases. V gave up 5 bases and J gave up 0 bases; unmatched junction bases: 5. CDR3 length equals 16 residues. Germline CDR1 SNHLY, CDR2 FYNNEI.

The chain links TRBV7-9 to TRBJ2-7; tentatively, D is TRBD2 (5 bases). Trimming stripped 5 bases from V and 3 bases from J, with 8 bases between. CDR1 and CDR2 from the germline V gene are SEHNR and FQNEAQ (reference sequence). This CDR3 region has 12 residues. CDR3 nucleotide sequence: TGTGCCAGCAGCCTGGGAGTCTACGAGCAGTACTTC. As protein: CASSLGVYEQYF. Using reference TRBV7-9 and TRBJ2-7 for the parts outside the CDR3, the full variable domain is DTGVSQNPRHKITKRGQNVTFRCDPISEHNRLYWYRQTLGQGPEFLTYFQNEAQLEKSRLLSDRFSAERPKGSFSTLEIQRTEQGDSAMYLCASSLGVYEQYFGPGTRLTVT.

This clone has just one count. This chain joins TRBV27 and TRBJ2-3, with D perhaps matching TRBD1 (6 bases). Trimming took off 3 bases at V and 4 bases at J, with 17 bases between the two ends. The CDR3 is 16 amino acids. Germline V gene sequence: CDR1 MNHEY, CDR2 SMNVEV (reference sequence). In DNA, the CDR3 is TGTGCCAGCAGTTTTCTTGACAGGACAAACGCAGATACGCAGTATTTT. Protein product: CASSFLDRTNADTQYF.

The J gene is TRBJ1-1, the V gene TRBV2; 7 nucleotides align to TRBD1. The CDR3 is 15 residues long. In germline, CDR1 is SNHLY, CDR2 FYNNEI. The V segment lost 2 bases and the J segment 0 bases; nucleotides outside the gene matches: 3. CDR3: CASSESTGLNTEAFF. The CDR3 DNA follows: TGTGCCAGCAGTGAATCGACAGGGCTGAACACTGAAGCTTTCTTT. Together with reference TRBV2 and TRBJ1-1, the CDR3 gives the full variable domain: EPEVTQTPSHQVTQMGQEVILRCVPISNHLYFYWYRQILGQKVEFLVSFYNNEISEKSEIFDDQFSVERPDGSNFTLKIRSTKLEDSAMYFCASSESTGLNTEAFFGQGTRLTVV.